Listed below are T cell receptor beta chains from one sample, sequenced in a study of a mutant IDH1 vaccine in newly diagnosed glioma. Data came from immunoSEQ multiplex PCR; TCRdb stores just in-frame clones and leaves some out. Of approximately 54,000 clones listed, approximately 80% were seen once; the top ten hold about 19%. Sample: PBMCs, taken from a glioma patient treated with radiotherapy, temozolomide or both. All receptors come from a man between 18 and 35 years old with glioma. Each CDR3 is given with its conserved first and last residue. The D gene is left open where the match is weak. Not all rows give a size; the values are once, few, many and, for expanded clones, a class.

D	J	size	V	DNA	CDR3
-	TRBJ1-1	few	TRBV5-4	TGTGCCAGCAGCTCCTGGACAGAGATGAACACTGAAGCTTTCTTT	CASSSWTEMNTEAFF
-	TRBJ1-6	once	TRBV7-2	TGTGCCAGCAGCCCGACCGACAGTGATAATTCACCCCTCCACTTT	CASSPTDSDNSPLHF
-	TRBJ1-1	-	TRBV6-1	TGTGCCAGCACCTTGGATATAGATGACACTGAAGCTTTCTTT	CASTLDIDDTEAFF
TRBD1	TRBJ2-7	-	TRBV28	TGTGCCAGCAGACCGACAGGGGAGGACGAGCAGTACTTC	CASRPTGEDEQYF
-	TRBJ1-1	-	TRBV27	TGTGCCAGCAGTTGGCAAGGGAATACTGAAGCTTTCTTT	CASSWQGNTEAFF
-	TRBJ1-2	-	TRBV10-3	TGTGCCATCAGTTTGGAGGGCCCGCTTTATGGCTACACCTTC	CAISLEGPLYGYTF
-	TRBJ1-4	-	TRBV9	TGTGCCAGCAGCCGCGGGGGGGGCATTGAAAAACTGTTTTTT	CASSRGGGIEKLFF
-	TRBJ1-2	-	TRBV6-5	TGTGCCAGCAAACAGAACTATGGCTACACCTTC	CASKQNYGYTF
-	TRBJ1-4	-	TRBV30	TGTGCCTGGAGTGTATCGGATGAAAAACTGTTTTTT	CAWSVSDEKLFF
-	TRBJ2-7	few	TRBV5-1	TGCGCCAGCAGAACAGGGGCTGGGCGGGAGGAGCAGTACTTC	CASRTGAGREEQYF
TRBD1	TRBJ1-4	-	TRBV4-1	TGCGCCAGCAGCCCGGGACAGGGGCCGGGAGAAAAACTGTTTTTT	CASSPGQGPGEKLFF
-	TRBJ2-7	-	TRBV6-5	TGTGCCAGCAGACCCAGAAAAGCGGGTACCTACGAGCAGTACTTC	CASRPRKAGTYEQYF
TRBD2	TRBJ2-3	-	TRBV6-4	TGTGCCAGCAGTGACGATGGGGGGGTGGCAAATACGCAGTATTTT	CASSDDGGVANTQYF
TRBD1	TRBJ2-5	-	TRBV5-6	TGTGCCAGCAGCTCGCGGACAGGGTTGATGGAGACCCAGTACTTC	CASSSRTGLMETQYF
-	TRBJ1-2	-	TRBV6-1	TGTGCCAGCAGTCCCGGACAGAAAGACAACTATGGCTACACCTTC	CASSPGQKDNYGYTF
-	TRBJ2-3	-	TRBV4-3	TGCGCCAGCAGCCAAGGGCCCCAGAGGGCTTTCACAGATACGCAGTATTTT	CASSQGPQRAFTDTQYF
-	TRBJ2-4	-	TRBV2	TGTGCCAGCATCCCAGTGGTAAATGGGGGCATTCAGTACTTC	CASIPVVNGGIQYF
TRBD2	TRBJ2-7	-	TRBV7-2	TGTGCCAGCAGCTTACCCTCGGGACTAGCGGGGGGGGGCTACGAGCAGTACTTC	CASSLPSGLAGGGYEQYF
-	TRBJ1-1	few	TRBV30	TGTGCCTGGTGGGGCGGGGTCCTACCGAGGGGGACTGAAGCTTTCTTT	CAWWGGVLPRGTEAFF
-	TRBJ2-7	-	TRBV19	TGTGCCAGTAGTCTAAGCAGTCTAGGGTCCTACGAGCAGTACTTC	CASSLSSLGSYEQYF
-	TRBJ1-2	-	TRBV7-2	TGTGCCAGCAGCTTAGCTCGGTCCCACGGTGGCTACACCTTC	CASSLARSHGGYTF
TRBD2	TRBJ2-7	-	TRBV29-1	TGCAGCGTTGAAGTTGGGGCTAGCGGGAGTATAAGCGAGCAGTACTTC	CSVEVGASGSISEQYF
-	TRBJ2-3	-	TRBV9	TGTGCCAGCACCCCGGTGGGGGGCTTGCCTACAGATACGCAGTATTTT	CASTPVGGLPTDTQYF